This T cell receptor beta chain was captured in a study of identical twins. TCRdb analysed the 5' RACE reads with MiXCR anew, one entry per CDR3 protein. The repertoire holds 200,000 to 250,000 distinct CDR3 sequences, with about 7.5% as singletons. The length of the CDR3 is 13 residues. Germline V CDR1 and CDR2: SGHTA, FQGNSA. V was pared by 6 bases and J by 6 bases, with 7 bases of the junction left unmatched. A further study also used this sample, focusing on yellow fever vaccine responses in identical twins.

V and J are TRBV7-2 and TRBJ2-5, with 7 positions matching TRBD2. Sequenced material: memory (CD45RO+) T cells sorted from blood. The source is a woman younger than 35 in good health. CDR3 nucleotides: TGTGCCAGCAGGCTAGCGGATAGGAAGACCCAGTACTTC. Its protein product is CASRLADRKTQYF.